This is a list of T cell receptor beta chains from one sample in a study of CD8+ T cells in alopecia areata. Sequenced by immunoSEQ multiplex PCR; TCRdb stores in-frame clones only, minus some. The table records about 250,000 clones, 60% of them present only once. This specimen was CD4+ T cells sorted from blood, taken around week 54, from a patient treated with tofacitinib. All receptors come from a human donor with alopecia areata. CDR3s include the opening cysteine and the closing phenylalanine or tryptophan. The D gene is left open where the match is weak. Size tells how often a clone was seen (once, few, many) or the class of an expanded clone, and some rows leave it out.

>NA|TRBV30|NA|TRBJ1-6
CAWSVQGALSPLHF
TGTGCCTGGAGTGTCCAGGGCGCCCTTTCACCCCTCCACTTT
>NA|TRBV11-2|NA|TRBJ1-5
CASSSSGADQPQHF
TGTGCCAGCAGCTCCTCGGGGGCCGATCAGCCCCAGCATTTT
>NA|TRBV30|NA|TRBJ2-5
CAWTKQETQYF
TGTGCCTGGACAAAGCAAGAGACCCAGTACTTC
>NA|TRBV16|NA|TRBJ2-7
CASSQRPYEQYF
TGTGCCAGCAGCCAGAGACCCTACGAGCAGTACTTC
>TRBD1|TRBV30|NA|TRBJ1-1
CAWTTGFANTEAFF
TGTGCCTGGACGACAGGGTTCGCGAACACTGAAGCTTTCTTT
>NA|TRBV18|NA|TRBJ2-7
CASSPPQGNEQYF
TGTGCCAGCTCACCACCCCAGGGTAACGAGCAGTACTTC
>TRBD1|TRBV6-5|NA|TRBJ2-3
CASSYRTGGTDTQYF
TGTGCCAGCAGTTACCGGACAGGAGGCACAGATACGCAGTATTTT
>TRBD1|TRBV30|NA|TRBJ2-7
CAWGGTGSHEQYF
TGTGCCTGGGGGGGGACAGGGTCCCACGAGCAGTACTTC
>TRBD1|TRBV15|NA|TRBJ1-6
CATSRERGGIGSPLHF
TGTGCCACCAGCAGAGAGCGAGGGGGCATTGGTTCACCCCTCCACTTT
>NA|TRBV7-2|NA|TRBJ1-5
CASSRGGNNQPQHF
TGTGCCAGCAGCCGAGGGGGAAACAATCAGCCCCAGCATTTT
>NA|TRBV7-2|many|TRBJ1-2
CASSLSLRGNAYTF
TGTGCCAGCAGCTTGTCGCTAAGGGGGAATGCCTACACCTTC
>NA|TRBV30|NA|TRBJ2-3
CAWSFSTAYTQYF
TGTGCCTGGAGTTTCAGCACAGCATATACGCAGTATTTT
>NA|TRBV25-1|few|TRBJ2-2
CASSSHTGELFF
TGTGCCAGCAGCAGTCACACCGGGGAGCTGTTTTTT
>NA|TRBV29-1|NA|TRBJ1-4
CSVGEGSGEKLFF
TGCAGCGTCGGAGAGGGCTCTGGGGAAAAACTGTTTTTT
>TRBD1|TRBV15|NA|TRBJ2-5
CATSRVGTGRETQYF
TGTGCCACCAGCAGAGTTGGGACAGGACGGGAGACCCAGTACTTC
>TRBD1|TRBV11-3|NA|TRBJ2-2
CASSLRTGGSGELFF
TGTGCCAGCAGCCTAAGGACAGGGGGCTCCGGGGAGCTGTTTTTT
>NA|TRBV9|NA|TRBJ2-7
CASSLDPQGGLFNEQYF
TGTGCCAGCAGCCTAGATCCCCAGGGAGGTCTTTTCAACGAGCAGTACTTC
>NA|TRBV30|NA|TRBJ2-3
CAWMGGPEPDTQYF
TGTGCCTGGATGGGGGGGCCCGAACCAGATACGCAGTATTTT
>TRBD1|TRBV25-1|NA|TRBJ1-1
CASIPGGAGTEAFF
TGTGCCAGCATTCCAGGGGGCGCGGGCACTGAAGCTTTCTTT